These 22 T cell receptor beta chains were all obtained from the same sample, sequenced in a study of blood T cell repertoires in COVID-19. The protocol was immunoSEQ multiplex PCR, while the TCRdb copy is restricted to in-frame clones and leaves out a portion. Of tens of thousands of clones in the sample, roughly 80% were seen once. Sequenced: peripheral blood. The receptors derive from a man in his 70s with acute or convalescent COVID-19.

J is TRBJ1-1 and V is TRBV9; D is unclear. CDR3 length: 14 amino acids. Trimming shortened V by 4 bases and J by 1 base, and 11 bases separated the two germline ends. Germline CDR1 is SGDLS and CDR2 is YYNGEE. Here the CDR3 reads CASSPRRQNTEAFF. Written as DNA, the CDR3 is TGTGCCAGCAGCCCCCGTCGACAGAACACTGAAGCTTTCTTT.

The chain recombines TRBV7-9 with TRBJ2-1, with TRBD2 matching 9 bases. This CDR3 has 17 amino acids. The V and J ends lost 5 bases and 4 bases, in that order; junction bases with no gene match: 12. Germline CDR1 reads SEHNR; CDR2 reads FQNEAQ (reference sequence). The CDR3 here is CASSLGLAGIYYNEQFF. Here the CDR3 DNA reads TGTGCCAGCAGCCTGGGGCTAGCGGGAATCTATTACAATGAGCAGTTCTTC.

This chain joins TRBV5-4 and TRBJ1-6; possibly TRBD1 for D (6 bases). Germline CDR1 is SGHNT and CDR2 is YYREEE (reference sequence). Trimming removed 3 bases from V and 5 bases from J, with 15 bases in between. The CDR3 has 16 amino acids. The CDR3 DNA sequence: TGTGCCAGCAGCTCGAAAGACAGGCCGAATAATTCACCCCTCCACTTT. This codes for CASSSKDRPNNSPLHF.

The V gene is TRBV7-9, the J gene TRBJ2-3; maybe TRBD1 (6 bases). Trimming cost V 6 bases and J 1 base, with 14 bases left between them. The CDR3 contains 15 residues. Germline V gene lookup returns CDR1 SEHNR and CDR2 FQNEAQ (reference sequence). CDR3: CASSKGVLGTDTQYF. The CDR3 DNA is TGTGCCAGCAGTAAGGGGGTTTTAGGCACAGATACGCAGTATTTT.

V gene TRBV6-5 combines with J gene TRBJ1-1; perhaps TRBD1 as D (6 bases). Germline V gene data show CDR1 as MNHEY and CDR2 as SVGAGI. With 10 bases removed from V and 4 bases from J, the gap between germline ends came to 19 bases. The CDR3 is made up of 14 amino acids. The CDR3 region has the DNA TGTGCCACCTTGGGCCCAGGGGAACGCACTGAAGCTTTCTTT. Translating it yields CATLGPGERTEAFF.

This clone showed up just a few times. This chain joins TRBV7-9 and TRBJ1-2; D possibly corresponds to TRBD1 (5 bases). Looked up from germline, CDR1 is SEHNR and CDR2 is FQNEAQ (reference sequence). The CDR3 is made up of 14 amino acids. V dropped 1 base and J dropped 6 bases, with 12 bases sitting between them. CDR3 residues: CASSLEQGRNGYTF. The CDR3 DNA follows: TGTGCCAGCAGCTTAGAGCAGGGTCGGAATGGCTACACCTTC. The full variable domain, in which reference TRBV7-9 and TRBJ1-2 provide the parts outside the CDR3, is DTGVSQNPRHKITKRGQNVTFRCDPISEHNRLYWYRQTLGQGPEFLTYFQNEAQLEKSRLLSDRFSAERPKGSFSTLEIQRTEQGDSAMYLCASSLEQGRNGYTFGSGTRLTVV.

CDR3 amino acids: CASRGPGSQYF. CDR3 DNA sequence: TGTGCCAGCAGGGGTCCGGGGTCCCAGTACTTC. The chain has TRBV28 and TRBJ2-5, with D tentatively TRBD2 (5 bases). Trimming took 6 bases from V and 9 from J, leaving 11 bases between them. Per the germline V gene, CDR1 is MDHEN and CDR2 is SYDVKM. The CDR3 has 11 amino acids.

The rearrangement links TRBV3-1 (or the pseudogene TRBV3-2) to TRBJ2-1, with a possible D match to TRBD2 (5 bases). Between the trimmed V and J ends, which lost 0 bases and 2 bases, there was a span of 8 bases. CDR1 is LGHDT and CDR2 is YNNKEL in the germline V gene (reference sequence). The CDR3 runs 15 residues. The CDR3 DNA follows: TGTGCCAGCAGCCAAGAAAGCGGTGCCTACAATGAGCAGTTCTTC. Residues: CASSQESGAYNEQFF.

The chain combines TRBV6-5 with TRBJ1-1, with D possibly matching TRBD1 (5 bases). The CDR3 spans 16 residues. Trimming took off 3 bases at V and 3 bases at J, with 17 bases between the two ends. Per germline, CDR1 MNHEY and CDR2 SVGAGI. This CDR3 is CASSYSGRRGYTEAFF. In DNA, the CDR3 is TGTGCCAGCAGTTATTCGGGACGGCGGGGCTACACTGAAGCTTTCTTT.

CDR3 region: CASSYSTPGVSNQPQHF. In nucleotides, the CDR3 is TGTGCCAGCAGTTACTCGACACCCGGGGTTTCTAATCAGCCCCAGCATTTT. This chain links TRBV6-2 or TRBV6-3 with TRBJ1-5; no definite D call. The CDR3 runs 17 residues. The V and J ends lost 0 bases and 4 bases respectively, with 16 bases between them. Germline assignment: CDR1 MNHEY and CDR2 SVGEGT.

The chain is built from TRBV19 and TRBJ2-7, with a weak D call TRBD2 (5 bases). CDR1 LNHDA and CDR2 SQIVND come from the germline V gene (reference sequence). V dropped 1 base and J dropped 5 bases, with 9 bases sitting between them. This CDR3 contains 13 residues. The CDR3 here is CASSIGRGHEQYF. DNA for the CDR3: TGTGCCAGTAGTATAGGTAGAGGGCACGAGCAGTACTTC.

The V gene is TRBV7-9, the J gene TRBJ1-2; a weak D match, TRBD1 (5 bases). V lost 4 bases, J lost 5 bases, and 14 bases lay in between. CDR3 length: 14 residues. Germline loops: CDR1 SEHNR, CDR2 FQNEAQ (reference sequence). The CDR3 DNA reads as TGTGCCAGCAGCTCCCGCGGGACCGAGTATGGCTACACCTTC. Protein: CASSSRGTEYGYTF. Based on the CDR3 plus reference TRBV7-9 and TRBJ1-2, the full variable domain is DTGVSQNPRHKITKRGQNVTFRCDPISEHNRLYWYRQTLGQGPEFLTYFQNEAQLEKSRLLSDRFSAERPKGSFSTLEIQRTEQGDSAMYLCASSSRGTEYGYTFGSGTRLTVV.

The J gene is TRBJ2-7, the V gene TRBV15; TRBD1 matches 9 bases. Germline CDR1 is LNHNV and CDR2 is YYDKDF (reference sequence). Germline trimming cut 0 bases from V and 2 bases from J; bases unmatched to any gene: 8. The CDR3 covers 17 residues. CDR3 nucleotide sequence: TGTGCCACCAGCAGAGAAAGAGTGACAGGGGGAACCTACGAGCAGTACTTC. Protein sequence: CATSRERVTGGTYEQYF.

Relative to its sample, this clone is medium-sized. The rearrangement joins TRBV6-5 to TRBJ1-2, with TRBD1 identical over 8 bases. V lost 0 bases, J lost 4 bases, and 7 bases stayed unmatched. This CDR3 contains 16 residues. Germline lookup yields CDR1 MNHEY and CDR2 SVGAGI. The CDR3 DNA is TGTGCCAGCAGTTACTCGACAGGGGTGGGGAGCTATGGCTACACCTTC. Protein sequence: CASSYSTGVGSYGYTF.

The chain joins TRBV5-4 to TRBJ1-1; possibly TRBD1 for D (5 bases). The CDR3 runs to 15 residues. In germline, CDR1 is SGHNT, CDR2 YYREEE (reference sequence). The V end was cut by 4 bases, the J end by 4 bases, with 17 bases between. Here the CDR3 DNA reads TGTGCCAGCAGCCTGGCCGGTGGGGCAGTCACTGAAGCTTTCTTT. Translating it yields CASSLAGGAVTEAFF.

The chain recombines TRBV6-5 with TRBJ2-2; a weak D match, TRBD2 (5 bases). The CDR3 extends over 15 amino acids. The germline V gene has CDR1 MNHEY and CDR2 SVGAGI. V lost 5 bases, J lost 5 bases, and 15 bases lay in between. The CDR3 region is CASSRPGIQTGELFF. The CDR3, as DNA: TGTGCCAGCAGTCGCCCGGGAATACAGACCGGGGAGCTGTTTTTT.

The CDR3 sequence: CASSLAVGQTYEQYF. The CDR3 DNA is TGCGCCAGCAGCTTGGCGGTGGGACAAACCTACGAGCAGTACTTC. The genes are TRBV5-1 and TRBJ2-7; D is possibly TRBD1 (6 bases). The V end was cut by 0 bases, the J end by 2 bases, with 12 bases between. Germline-derived CDR1 and CDR2 are SGHRS and YFSETQ. The CDR3 runs to 15 residues.

Only one count was recorded for this clone. The V call is TRBV5-1, the J call TRBJ2-2; D gene unclear. V gave up 4 bases and J gave up 0 bases, with 4 bases separating them. The CDR3 totals 13 residues. In germline, CDR1 is SGHRS, CDR2 YFSETQ. The CDR3 protein is CASSITNTGELFF. The CDR3 bases are TGCGCCAGCAGCATTACGAACACCGGGGAGCTGTTTTTT. Full variable domain (missing parts from reference TRBV5-1 and TRBJ2-2): KAGVTQTPRYLIKTRGQQVTLSCSPISGHRSVSWYQQTPGQGLQFLFEYFSETQRNKGNFPGRFSGRQFSNSRSEMNVSTLELGDSALYLCASSITNTGELFFGEGSRLTVL.

The chain joins TRBV25-1 to TRBJ2-2; 15 bases are shared with TRBD2. The germline gives CDR1 MGHDK, CDR2 SYGVNS. The length of the CDR3 is 18 residues. V shed 3 bases, J shed 6 bases, and the junction held 8 bases outside the gene matches. The CDR3 DNA follows: TGTGCCAGCAGTGATTCGGGACTAGCGGGAGGATTGGCCGGGGAGCTGTTTTTT. Translation gives CASSDSGLAGGLAGELFF. The full variable domain, with the rest looked up from reference TRBV25-1 and TRBJ2-2, is EADIYQTPRYLVIGTGKKITLECSQTMGHDKMYWYQQDPGMELHLIHYSYGVNSTEKGDLSSESTVSRIRTEHFPLTLESARPSHTSQYLCASSDSGLAGGLAGELFFGEGSRLTVL.

The chain carries TRBV7-9 and TRBJ1-1; no clear D gene. With 1 base removed from V and 6 bases from J, the gap between germline ends came to 18 bases. Germline CDR1 is SEHNR and CDR2 is FQNEAQ (reference sequence). CDR3 length: 16 residues. CDR3 coding DNA: TGTGCCAGCAGCTTAGAGGCCATGCGAGTTAGCGCTGAAGCTTTCTTT. Translated: CASSLEAMRVSAEAFF.

The V gene is TRBV18, the J gene TRBJ1-1; unclear D gene. Deletions cut 6 bases from V and 4 bases from J, with 12 bases between. CDR1 and CDR2 (germline): KGHSH, LQKENI. The length of the CDR3 is 13 residues. CDR3 sequence reads: CASSPELSTEAFF. DNA for the CDR3: TGTGCCAGCTCCCCCGAATTGAGCACTGAAGCTTTCTTT.

The chain uses TRBV11-3 and TRBJ2-7; D gene unclear. Trimming took 3 bases from V and 7 from J, leaving 13 bases between them. The CDR3 consists of 13 residues. Germline CDR1 reads SGHNT; CDR2 reads YENEEA. The chain's CDR3 is CASSFCLEREQYF. CDR3 sequence (DNA): TGTGCCAGCAGCTTCTGTTTAGAGAGGGAGCAGTACTTC.